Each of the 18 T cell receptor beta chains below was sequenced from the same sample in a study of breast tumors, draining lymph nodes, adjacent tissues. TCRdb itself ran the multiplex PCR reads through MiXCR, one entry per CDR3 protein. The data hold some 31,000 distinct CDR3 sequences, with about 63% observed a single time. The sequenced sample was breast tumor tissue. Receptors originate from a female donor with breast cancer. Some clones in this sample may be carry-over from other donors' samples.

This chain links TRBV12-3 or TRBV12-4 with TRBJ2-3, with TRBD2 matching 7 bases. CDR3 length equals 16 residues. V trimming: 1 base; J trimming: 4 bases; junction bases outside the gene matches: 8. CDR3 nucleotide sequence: TGTGCCAGCAGTTTAGAGTCGGCGGGGGAGGCAGATACGCAGTATTTT. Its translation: CASSLESAGEADTQYF.

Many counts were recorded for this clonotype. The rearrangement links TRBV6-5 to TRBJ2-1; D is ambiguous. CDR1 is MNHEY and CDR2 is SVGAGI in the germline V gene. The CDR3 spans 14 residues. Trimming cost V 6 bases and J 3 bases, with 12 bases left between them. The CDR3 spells CASRLGSYYNEQFF. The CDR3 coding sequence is TGTGCCAGCAGATTAGGGTCCTACTACAATGAGCAGTTCTTC.

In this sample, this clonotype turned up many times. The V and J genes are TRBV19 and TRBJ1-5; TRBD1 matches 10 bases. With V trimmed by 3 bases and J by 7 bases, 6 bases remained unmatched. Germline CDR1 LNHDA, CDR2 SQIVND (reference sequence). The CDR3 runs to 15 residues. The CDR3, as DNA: TGTGCCAGTAGTATGGGGACAGGGGCTGGGCAGCCCCAGCATTTT. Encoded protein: CASSMGTGAGQPQHF.

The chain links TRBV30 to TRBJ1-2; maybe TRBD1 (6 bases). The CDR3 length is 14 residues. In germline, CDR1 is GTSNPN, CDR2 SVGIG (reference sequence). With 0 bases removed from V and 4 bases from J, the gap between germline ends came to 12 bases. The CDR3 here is CAWSVKDSIYGYTF. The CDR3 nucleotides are TGTGCCTGGAGTGTAAAGGACAGTATCTATGGCTACACCTTC.

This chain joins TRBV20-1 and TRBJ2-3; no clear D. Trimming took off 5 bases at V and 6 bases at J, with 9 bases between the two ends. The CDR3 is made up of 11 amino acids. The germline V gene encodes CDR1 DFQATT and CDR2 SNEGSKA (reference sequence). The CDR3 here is CSAPPPDTQYF. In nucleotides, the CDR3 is TGCAGTGCTCCTCCACCTGATACGCAGTATTTT.

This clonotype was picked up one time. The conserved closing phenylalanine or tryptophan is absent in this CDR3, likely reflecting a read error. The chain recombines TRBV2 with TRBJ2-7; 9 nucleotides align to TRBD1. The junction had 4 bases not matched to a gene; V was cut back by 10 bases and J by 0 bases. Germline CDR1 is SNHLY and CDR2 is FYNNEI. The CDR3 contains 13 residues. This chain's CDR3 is CATGTGTSYEQYL. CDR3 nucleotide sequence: TGTGCCACCGGGACAGGGACCTCCTACGAGCAGTACCTC.

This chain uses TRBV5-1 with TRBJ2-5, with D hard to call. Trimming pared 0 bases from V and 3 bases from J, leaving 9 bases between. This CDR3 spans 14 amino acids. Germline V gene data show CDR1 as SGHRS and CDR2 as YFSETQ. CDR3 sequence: CASSLGQLEETQYF. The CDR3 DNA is TGCGCCAGCAGCTTGGGTCAGCTCGAAGAGACCCAGTACTTC.

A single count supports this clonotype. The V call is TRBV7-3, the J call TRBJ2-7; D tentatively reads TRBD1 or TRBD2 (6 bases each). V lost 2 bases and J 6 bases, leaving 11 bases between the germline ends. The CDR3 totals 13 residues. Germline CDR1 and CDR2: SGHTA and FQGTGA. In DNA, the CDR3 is TGTGCCAGCAGCTTAGGAGGGGGTCCCGAGCAGTACTTC. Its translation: CASSLGGGPEQYF.

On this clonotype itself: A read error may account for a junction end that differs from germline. CDR3 DNA sequence: TGTGCCAGCAGTGAGGTTATCGGACAGGGGTACTACGAGCAGTACTTT. It translates to CASSEVIGQGYYEQYF. This chain links TRBV2 with TRBJ2-7; 9 bases match TRBD1. This CDR3 has 16 amino acids. Germline V gives CDR1 SNHLY, CDR2 FYNNEI. Combining the CDR3 with reference TRBV2 and TRBJ2-7 gives the whole variable domain EPEVTQTPSHQVTQMGQEVILRCVPISNHLYFYWYRQILGQKVEFLVSFYNNEISEKSEIFDDQFSVERPDGSNFTLKIRSTKLEDSAMYFCASSEVIGQGYYEQYFGPGTRLTVT.

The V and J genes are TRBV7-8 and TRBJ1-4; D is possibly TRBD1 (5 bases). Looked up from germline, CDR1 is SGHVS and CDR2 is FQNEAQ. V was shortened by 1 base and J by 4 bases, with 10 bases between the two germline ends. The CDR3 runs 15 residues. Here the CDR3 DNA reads TGTGCCAGCAGCTTAGAAATGGGGGTTAATGAAAAACTGTTTTTT. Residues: CASSLEMGVNEKLFF.

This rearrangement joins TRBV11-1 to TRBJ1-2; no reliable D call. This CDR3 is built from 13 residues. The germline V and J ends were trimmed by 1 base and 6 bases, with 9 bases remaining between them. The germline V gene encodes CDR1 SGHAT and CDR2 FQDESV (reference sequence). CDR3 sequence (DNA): TGTGCCAGCAGCTTAGAGGCCTCGAATGGCTACACCTTC. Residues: CASSLEASNGYTF.

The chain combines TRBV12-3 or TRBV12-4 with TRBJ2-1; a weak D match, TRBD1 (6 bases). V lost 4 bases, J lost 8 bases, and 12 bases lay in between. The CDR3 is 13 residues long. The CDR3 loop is CASSSQDRYEQFF. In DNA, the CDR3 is TGTGCCAGCAGTTCCCAAGACAGGTATGAGCAGTTCTTC.

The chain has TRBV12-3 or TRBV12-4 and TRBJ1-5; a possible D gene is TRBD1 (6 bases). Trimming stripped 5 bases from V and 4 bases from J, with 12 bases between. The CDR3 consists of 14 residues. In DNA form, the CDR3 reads TGTGCCAGCAGTGAAGTGGACAGAAATCAGCCCCAGCATTTT. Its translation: CASSEVDRNQPQHF.

The CDR3 bases are TGTGCCAGCAGCTTAATGGTGGCAGGCACAGATACGCAGTATTTT. Translation: CASSLMVAGTDTQYF. The chain is built from TRBV7-2 and TRBJ2-3; D is undetermined. The V and J ends lost 2 bases and 1 base respectively, with 10 bases between them. CDR3 length: 15 residues. The germline CDR1 and CDR2 sequences are SGHTA and FQGNSA.

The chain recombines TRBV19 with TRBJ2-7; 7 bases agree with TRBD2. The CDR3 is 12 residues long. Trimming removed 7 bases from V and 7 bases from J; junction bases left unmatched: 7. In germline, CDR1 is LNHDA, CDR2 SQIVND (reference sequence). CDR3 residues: CASKSLGGEQYF. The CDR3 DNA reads TGTGCCAGTAAAAGCCTCGGGGGGGAGCAGTACTTC.

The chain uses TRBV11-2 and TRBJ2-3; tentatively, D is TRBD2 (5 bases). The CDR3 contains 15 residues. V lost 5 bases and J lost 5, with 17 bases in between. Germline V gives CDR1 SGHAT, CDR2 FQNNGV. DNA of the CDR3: TGTGCCAGCAGCCCAAGGGAGCGGACGGGAGATACGCAGTATTTT. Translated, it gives CASSPRERTGDTQYF.

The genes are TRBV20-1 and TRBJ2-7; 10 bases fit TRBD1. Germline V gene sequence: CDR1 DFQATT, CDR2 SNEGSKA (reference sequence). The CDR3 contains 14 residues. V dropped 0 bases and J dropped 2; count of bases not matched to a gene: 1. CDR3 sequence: CSAREGQGTYEQYF. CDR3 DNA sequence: TGCAGTGCTAGAGAGGGACAGGGGACCTACGAGCAGTACTTC.

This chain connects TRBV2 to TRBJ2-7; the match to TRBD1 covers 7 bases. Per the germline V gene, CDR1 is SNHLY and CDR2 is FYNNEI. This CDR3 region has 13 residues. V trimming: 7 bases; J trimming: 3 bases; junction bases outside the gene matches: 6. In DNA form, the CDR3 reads TGTGCCAGCAACCAGGACAGGTTCTACGAGCAGTACTTC. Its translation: CASNQDRFYEQYF.